This T cell receptor (beta chain) was found in a study of molecular identifiers for immune sequencing clone quantification. From the PCR reads, TCRdb called clonotypes with MiXCR, one entry per CDR3 protein. The sample has 53,000 or so distinct CDR3 sequences; about a third are singletons. V was shortened by 5 bases and J by 4 bases, with 15 bases between the two germline ends. CDR1 MDHEN and CDR2 SYDVKM come from the germline V gene. The CDR3 loop spans 15 amino acids. This clonotype was seen a few times. The chain employs TRBV28 and TRBJ1-5; D not certain. Sequenced: naive CD8+ T cells from blood, with Jurkat cell RNA spiked in. Specified subset: FACS-sorted CD8+CD4-CCR7+CD45RA+ naive T cells. The TCR sequence derives from a human donor in good health. Some libraries in this study had Jurkat cell RNA spiked in. The CDR3 protein is CASSTTKGVNQPQHF. Here the CDR3 DNA reads TGTGCCAGCAGTACGACAAAGGGTGTGAATCAGCCCCAGCATTTT.